This T cell receptor beta chain was documented in a study of blood T cell repertoires in COVID-19 (dated by TCRdb to about 2020). General notes on the study: The collaborator samples originated in the United States, Italy and Spain and spanned the acute and convalescent phases of COVID-19. The repertoires were made available in a free public database intended to serve as a resource for research on the immune response to SARS-CoV-2. The material from the prospective study consisted of cDNA or gDNA derived from T cells, B-cell-depleted T cells, or PBMCs. Where available, HLA class I and class II types were obtained from metadata supplied by the sample provider rather than from assay-based typing. Subjects who had been exposed to COVID-19, were actively infected with it, or had recovered from it provided the deeply sampled blood TCRbeta repertoires that made up the dataset. The samples were drawn from two sources: the first 160 participants of the ongoing ImmuneRACE study, and over 1,000 subjects contributed by 6 global collaborators. The sample metadata nearly always contained a de-identified subject ID, COVID-19 status, age in years and sex. Results and caveats for the whole study, not just this receptor: Clinical and demographic metadata were provided uncurated, with the amount varying by source and participant.

Concerning this clone: The clone's antigen remains unknown. Base quality data are lacking; no much larger clone is found one base away.

CDR1 is given as MRHNA and CDR2 as SNTAGT, both from the germline V gene. The CDR3 starts with the cysteine, ends with the phenylalanine, and has 15 residues. CDR3 DNA is the only sequence kept; it has 45 bases, read in frame from the first base. At the junction V is shortened by 0 bases and J by 4 bases, with 9 bases in between. TCRbeta CDR3 regions were amplified from genomic DNA using the immunoSEQ Assay, a bias-controlled multiplex PCR. Turning to the authors' computational methods: The number of nucleated cells in each sample was estimated from the amplification of reference gene primers within the assay. To quantify the absolute abundance of each unique TCRbeta CDR3 rearrangement, sequence reads were collapsed and filtered. For each sample, productive Simpson clonality was calculated as the square root of Simpson's diversity index across productive rearrangements. What TCRdb holds here is the immuneACCESS table cut down to in-frame rearrangements. Part of the clones is not present; checked against another copy, under half of the missing clones reflect an unresolved V gene, and the others are unexplained. The V and J calls and clone size are taken from that table; D and trimming were inferred from the DNA. Counted in this sample were 300,000 or so clones; about 87% of them appeared once. The ten largest clones add up to 3% to 4.5% of the sample.

The collaborating institutions used their own protocols to collect whole blood in K2EDTA tubes. For TCRbeta analysis, collaborators shipped samples in one of three forms: frozen whole blood, isolated PBMCs, or DNA extracted from either of those sample types. The sequence was obtained from a woman in her forties with acute or convalescent COVID-19. This chain joins TRBV6-4 to TRBJ2-2, and possibly TRBD1, on 5 matching bases. Sequencing used peripheral blood. Read as DNA, the sequence is TGTGCCAGCAGTGACTCCGACAGCCTCACCGGGGAGCTGTTTTTT. Translated, it reads CASSDSDSLTGELFF.